This T cell receptor beta chain came from a study of resident and recirculating memory T cells in vitiligo. Study-level information: Samples were epidermis from two lesional and two nonlesional sites, plus PBMCs. Regarding the study as a whole: Vitiligo lesions lacked a unique dominant clone, and clonality varied.

Germline trimming cut 0 bases from V and 4 bases from J; bases unmatched to any gene: 4. The CDR3 has 17 residues. Germline V gene sequence: CDR1 LGHNA, CDR2 YNFKEQ. This clone was counted a single time. Its specificity is unknown. Produced via immunoSEQ multiplex PCR; TCRdb's table is partial and in-frame only. Counted here are around 43,000 clones, 92% occurring once; the ten biggest clones make up more than 3.5%. The rearrangement links TRBV4-2 to TRBJ2-3; 13 nucleotides line up with TRBD2. The source is a male donor with vitiligo. Material for sequencing was blood. The DNA for the CDR3 is TGTGCCAGCAGCCAAGAAGGGGGACTAGCGGGGTCAGATACGCAGTATTTT. Protein sequence: CASSQEGGLAGSDTQYF.